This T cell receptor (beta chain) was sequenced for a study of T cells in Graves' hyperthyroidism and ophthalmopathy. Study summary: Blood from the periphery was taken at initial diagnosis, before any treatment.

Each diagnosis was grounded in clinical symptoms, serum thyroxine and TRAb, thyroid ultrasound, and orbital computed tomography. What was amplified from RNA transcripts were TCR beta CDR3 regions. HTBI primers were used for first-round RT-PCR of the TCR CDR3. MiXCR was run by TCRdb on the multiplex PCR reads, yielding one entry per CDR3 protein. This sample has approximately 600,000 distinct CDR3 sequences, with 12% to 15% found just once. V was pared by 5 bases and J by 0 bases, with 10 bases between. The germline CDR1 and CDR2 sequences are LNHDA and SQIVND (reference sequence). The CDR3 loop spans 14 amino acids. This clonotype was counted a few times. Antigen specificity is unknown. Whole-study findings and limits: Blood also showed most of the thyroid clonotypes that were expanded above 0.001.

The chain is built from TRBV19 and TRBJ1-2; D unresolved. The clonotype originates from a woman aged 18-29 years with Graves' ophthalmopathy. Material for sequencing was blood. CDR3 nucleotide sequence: TGTGCCAGTAGTCAGACCAGCACTAACTATGGCTACACCTTC. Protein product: CASSQTSTNYGYTF.